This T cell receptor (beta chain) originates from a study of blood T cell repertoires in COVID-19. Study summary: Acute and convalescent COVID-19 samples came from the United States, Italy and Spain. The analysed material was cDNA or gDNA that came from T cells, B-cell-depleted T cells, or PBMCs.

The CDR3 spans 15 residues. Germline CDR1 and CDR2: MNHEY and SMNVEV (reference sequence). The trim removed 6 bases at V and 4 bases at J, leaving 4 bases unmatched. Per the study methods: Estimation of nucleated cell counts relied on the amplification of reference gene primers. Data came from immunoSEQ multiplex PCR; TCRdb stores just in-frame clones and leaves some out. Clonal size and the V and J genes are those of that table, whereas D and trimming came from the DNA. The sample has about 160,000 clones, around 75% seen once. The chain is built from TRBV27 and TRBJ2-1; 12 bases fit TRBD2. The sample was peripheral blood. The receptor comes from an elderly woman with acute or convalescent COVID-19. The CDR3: CASRRGTSGYNEQFF. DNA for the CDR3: TGTGCCAGCAGGAGAGGGACTAGCGGGTACAATGAGCAGTTCTTC.